This T cell receptor (beta chain) was recorded in a study of cytomegalovirus exposure and HLA in healthy donors. Study summary: A data release that came early held approximately 85 million unique TCRs from HLA-typed donors.

The PCR used 60 Vbeta and 13 Jbeta primers. TCRdb's table, derived via immunoSEQ multiplex PCR, lists solely in-frame clones and lacks some. Of under 150,000 clones listed, about 82% are singletons. Points from the study as a whole: TCR beta chains numbering roughly 150 were designated cytomegalovirus-associated.

Turning to this clone: The antigen is unknown.

CDR3 size: 14 residues. Trimming at V came to 4 bases and at J to 7 bases, leaving 7 bases not matched to a gene. Germline CDR1 and CDR2: LNHDA and SQIVND (reference sequence). Source material: PBMCs. The clonotype comes from a middle-aged woman in good health and CMV-seropositive. The chain uses TRBV19 and TRBJ2-1; 7 bases are shared with TRBD1. This CDR3 is CASSNRGSFNEQFF. The CDR3 DNA reads TGTGCCAGTAGTAACAGGGGAAGTTTTAATGAGCAGTTCTTC.